Shown below are 22 T cell receptor beta chains from a single sample sequenced in a study of cytomegalovirus exposure and HLA in healthy donors. 13 Jbeta primers and 60 Vbeta primers were used for the PCR. TCRdb's table, derived via immunoSEQ multiplex PCR, lists solely in-frame clones and lacks some. This sample has some 150,000 clones, with around 77% found just once. Sequencing was done on a sample of PBMCs. The origin of the receptors is a man between 60 and 75 years old in good health and CMV-seronegative.

J is TRBJ2-5 and V is TRBV29-1, with a weak D call TRBD1 (6 bases). The CDR3 totals 13 residues. Germline-derived CDR1 and CDR2 are SQVTM and ANQGSEA. V was clipped by 4 bases and J by 0 bases, with 9 bases between them. The CDR3 DNA follows: TGCAGCGTTGCCAGACAGGACCAAGAGACCCAGTACTTC. This translates into CSVARQDQETQYF.

The rearrangement links TRBV6-5 to TRBJ2-7; TRBD1 aligns across 7 bases. This CDR3 is built from 14 residues. Germline V CDR1 and CDR2: MNHEY, SVGAGI. The V gene end was trimmed by 2 bases and the J gene end by 5 bases; junction bases not matched to a gene: 6. CDR3 coding DNA: TGTGCCAGCAGTTACCTGACAGGGAACCACGAGCAGTACTTC. Translating gives CASSYLTGNHEQYF.

This chain joins TRBV28 and TRBJ2-3, with 7 bases identical to TRBD1. The J segment lost 3 bases and the V segment lost 6 bases, leaving 9 bases of the junction unmatched. CDR3 length: 15 residues. The germline V gene encodes CDR1 MDHEN and CDR2 SYDVKM. CDR3 nucleotides: TGTGCCAGCAGGAATCAGGGGGTATGGACAGATACGCAGTATTTT. It encodes CASRNQGVWTDTQYF.

This chain links TRBV5-1 with TRBJ1-4, with D hard to call. The CDR3 covers 15 residues. The V gene lost 1 base and the J gene lost 0 bases, with 7 bases spanning the gap. Germline-derived CDR1 and CDR2 are SGHRS and YFSETQ. The CDR3 protein is CASSLLAATNEKLFF. The CDR3 nucleotides read TGCGCCAGCAGCTTGTTGGCAGCAACTAATGAAAAACTGTTTTTT.

The CDR3 spells CVSGQTNYGYTF. CDR3 nucleotide sequence: TGTGTATCGGGACAAACTAACTATGGCTACACCTTC. The V call is TRBV28, the J call TRBJ1-2; maybe TRBD1 (6 bases). Germline assignment: CDR1 MDHEN and CDR2 SYDVKM. The length of the CDR3 is 12 residues.

The chain employs TRBV27 and TRBJ2-5; 7 bases match TRBD2. The CDR3 consists of 15 residues. After removal of 6 bases from V and 7 bases from J, the junction contained 14 bases not matched to a gene. The germline CDR1 and CDR2 sequences are MNHEY and SMNVEV (reference sequence). The DNA for the CDR3 is TGTGCCAGCAGATCCACGCGGGGGACCCTCGGGACCCAGTACTTC. Amino acids: CASRSTRGTLGTQYF.

This chain uses TRBV9 with TRBJ1-4, with 9 bases matching TRBD1. CDR1 is SGDLS and CDR2 is YYNGEE in the germline V gene. The V gene end was trimmed by 0 bases and the J gene end by 3 bases; junction bases not matched to a gene: 6. This CDR3 contains 17 residues. CDR3 bases: TGTGCCAGCAGCGTAGAGGGACAGGGCTATTCTAATGAAAAACTGTTTTTT. Its translation is CASSVEGQGYSNEKLFF.

This chain links TRBV5-4 with TRBJ2-1; 7 bases are a match to TRBD2. This CDR3 has 14 residues. Trimming took 1 base from V and 5 from J; bases not matched to a gene: 3. Germline CDR1 and CDR2: SGHNT and YYREEE (reference sequence). CDR3 region: CASSLTLADNEQFF. The CDR3 DNA follows: TGTGCCAGCAGCTTGACGCTAGCGGACAATGAGCAGTTCTTC.

The chain couples TRBV28 to TRBJ1-5, with D tentatively TRBD1 (5 bases). Trimming removed 6 bases from V and 0 bases from J, with 21 bases in between. Germline V gene data show CDR1 as MDHEN and CDR2 as SYDVKM. The CDR3 is 18 amino acids. The chain's CDR3 is CASRPRQRGLYSNQPQHF. CDR3 in DNA: TGTGCCAGCAGACCCCGACAGCGGGGCTTATATAGCAATCAGCCCCAGCATTTT.

The rearrangement uses TRBV28 and TRBJ2-5; 11 bases fit TRBD1. The CDR3 runs to 13 residues. The V gene's germline CDR1 is MDHEN and CDR2 SYDVKM. J lost 6 bases, V lost 6 bases, and 3 bases had no gene match. CDR3 residues: CASRGQGAQTQYF. In DNA, the CDR3 is TGTGCCAGCAGAGGACAGGGGGCGCAGACCCAGTACTTC.

This clone came up once. The rearrangement joins TRBV6-6 to TRBJ1-1, with 7 positions matching TRBD1. J lost 8 bases, V lost 8 bases, and 2 bases had no gene match. This CDR3 has 10 residues. Germline V gene data show CDR1 as MNHNY and CDR2 as SVGAGI (reference sequence). This CDR3 is CASGDSEAFF. Here the CDR3 DNA reads TGTGCCAGCGGGGACAGCGAAGCTTTCTTT.

J is TRBJ1-2 and V is TRBV19; 9 positions agree with TRBD1. Germline V gene lookup returns CDR1 LNHDA and CDR2 SQIVND (reference sequence). This CDR3 is built from 15 residues. Trimming at V came to 3 bases and at J to 6 bases, leaving 8 bases not matched to a gene. CDR3: CASSIIGDRVDGYTF. CDR3 coding DNA: TGTGCCAGTAGTATTATCGGGGACAGGGTAGATGGCTACACCTTC.

This chain links TRBV10-3 with TRBJ2-3; TRBD2 matches at 9 bases. Germline V gives CDR1 ENHRY, CDR2 SYGVKD. Trimming cost V 10 bases and J 1 base; bases outside gene matches: 15. The CDR3 has 17 amino acids. CDR3 loop: CATEQAIAGEGTDTQYF. The CDR3 nucleotides are TGTGCCACCGAACAGGCAATAGCGGGAGAAGGCACAGATACGCAGTATTTT.

This sequence joins TRBV18 and TRBJ2-5, with a weak D call TRBD1 (5 bases). Trimming took off 5 bases at V and 3 bases at J, with 10 bases between the two ends. Looked up from germline, CDR1 is KGHSH and CDR2 is LQKENI. This CDR3 has 13 residues. CDR3 protein: CASSGRAEETQYF. Here the CDR3 DNA reads TGTGCCAGCTCAGGCAGGGCGGAAGAGACCCAGTACTTC.

The chain uses TRBV19 and TRBJ2-4; 10 nucleotides align to TRBD1. This CDR3 is 14 amino acids long. CDR1 and CDR2 (germline): LNHDA, SQIVND (reference sequence). V trimming: 7 bases; J trimming: 4 bases; junction bases outside the gene matches: 4. The chain's CDR3 is CASTRTGGKNIQYF. For the CDR3, the DNA is TGTGCCAGTACCAGGACAGGGGGAAAAAACATTCAGTACTTC. The full variable domain, completed using reference TRBV19 and TRBJ2-4, is DGGITQSPKYLFRKEGQNVTLSCEQNLNHDAMYWYRQDPGQGLRLIYYSQIVNDFQKGDIAEGYSVSREKKESFPLTVTSAQKNPTAFYLCASTRTGGKNIQYFGAGTRLSVL.

The chain carries TRBV19 and TRBJ2-3; TRBD2 might be the D (6 bases). From germline, CDR1 is LNHDA and CDR2 SQIVND (reference sequence). V lost 1 base to trimming and J lost 1 base, with 15 bases between them. The CDR3 is 17 amino acids. The CDR3 nucleotides read TGTGCCAGTAGTATAGCTCCGGGACTTTACGGCACAGATACGCAGTATTTT. Translation: CASSIAPGLYGTDTQYF.

The rearrangement joins TRBV19 to TRBJ2-3; no definite D call. Between the trimmed V and J ends, which lost 5 bases and 4 bases, there was a span of 13 bases. The CDR3 is 14 residues long. Germline CDR1 LNHDA, CDR2 SQIVND (reference sequence). The CDR3 is CASSPPHGSDTQYF. CDR3 DNA sequence: TGTGCCAGTAGTCCCCCCCACGGGTCAGATACGCAGTATTTT.

The sample holds one count of this clone. The V and J genes are TRBV6-5 and TRBJ1-6; D remains unclear. CDR3 length equals 14 residues. V lost 4 bases and J lost 6, with 10 bases in between. The V gene's germline CDR1 is MNHEY and CDR2 SVGAGI. CDR3 bases: TGTGCCAGCAGTTGGGCCGGGATTAATTCACCCCTCCACTTT. This translates into CASSWAGINSPLHF.

The rearrangement joins TRBV7-8 to TRBJ2-5, with D possibly matching TRBD1 (5 bases). This CDR3 has 14 residues. CDR1 is SGHVS, CDR2 FQNEAQ, per germline. V was trimmed by 1 base and J by 1 base, leaving 7 bases between them. The CDR3 here is CASSLDQGQETQYF. The CDR3 DNA reads TGTGCCAGCAGCTTAGATCAGGGCCAAGAGACCCAGTACTTC.

This chain links TRBV28 with TRBJ1-6; no firm D call. V gave up 1 base and J gave up 2 bases, with 6 bases separating them. From germline, CDR1 is MDHEN and CDR2 SYDVKM. The CDR3 totals 15 residues. The CDR3 protein is CASSLLSAYNSPLHF. The CDR3 nucleotides are TGTGCCAGCAGTTTATTGTCAGCCTATAATTCACCCCTCCACTTT. Full variable domain (outside the CDR3, taken from reference TRBV28 and TRBJ1-6): DVKVTQSSRYLVKRTGEKVFLECVQDMDHENMFWYRQDPGLGLRLIYFSYDVKMKEKGDIPEGYSVSREKKERFSLILESASTNQTSMYLCASSLLSAYNSPLHFGNGTRLTVT.

J is TRBJ1-5 and V is TRBV19; 11 nucleotides line up with TRBD1. The CDR3 is 16 residues long. V lost 7 bases, J lost 0 bases, and 5 bases stayed unmatched. Germline V gene data show CDR1 as LNHDA and CDR2 as SQIVND (reference sequence). The CDR3, as DNA: TGTGCCAGTACCCGGACAGGGGGCCTTAGCAATCAGCCCCAGCATTTT. It is translated as CASTRTGGLSNQPQHF.

This clone was seen more than once but under ten times. Written as DNA, the CDR3 is TGCGCCAGCAGCTTGGATCCAAGCGGAACTAATGAAAAACTGTTTTTT. It translates to CASSLDPSGTNEKLFF. The chain recombines TRBV5-1 with TRBJ1-4, with D hard to call. Germline loops: CDR1 SGHRS, CDR2 YFSETQ. The V and J ends lost 0 bases and 1 base respectively, with 10 bases between them. CDR3 length: 16 residues.